This T cell receptor (beta chain) comes out of a study of T-cell reconstitution after alpha-beta-depleted transplantation in children. Unique molecular identifiers tagged the TCRbeta library. TCRdb used MiXCR to reprocess the PCR reads, holding one entry per CDR3 protein. The repertoire holds 450,000 to 600,000 distinct CDR3 sequences, with under 15% as singletons. Trimming removed 3 bases from V and 4 bases from J, with 9 bases in between. This CDR3 spans 13 amino acids. This clonotype was seen at least ten times. Here the sequenced sample was PBMCs, mostly from graft donor cells, taken 360 days after TCRalphabeta/CD19-depleted stem cell transplant. The chain employs TRBV12-3 or TRBV12-4 and TRBJ2-5; D is ambiguous. The receptor was isolated from a male patient aged 10 to 17 who had a stem cell transplant for acute myeloid leukemia, so the T cells may come from the graft donor. The CDR3 DNA sequence: TGTGCCAGCAGTTTTGGTCTAGGAGAGACCCAGTACTTC. Translating gives CASSFGLGETQYF.